A single sample gave rise to the 17 T cell receptor beta chains below, sequenced in a study of T cells in Graves' hyperthyroidism and ophthalmopathy. The TCR beta CDR3 regions underwent amplification using RNA transcripts as the source. In the first-round RT-PCR of the TCR CDR3, the HTBI primer set was used. TCRdb called the multiplex PCR reads again in MiXCR, with one record for every CDR3 protein. Here the sample spans 550,000 to 650,000 distinct CDR3 sequences, around 13% being singletons. Sequenced sample: blood. The receptors come from a woman aged 40-49 years with Graves' hyperthyroidism.

This clonotype came up once. V and J are TRBV27 and TRBJ2-1; TRBD1 agrees at 8 bases. The CDR3 is made up of 15 amino acids. The trim removed 6 bases at V and 0 bases at J, leaving 4 bases unmatched. The V gene's germline CDR1 is MNHEY and CDR2 SMNVEV (reference sequence). Here the CDR3 DNA reads TGTGCCAGCAGCCGGACAGGGACCTCCTACAATGAGCAGTTCTTC. Protein product: CASSRTGTSYNEQFF.

The table lists this clonotype with many counts. The chain links TRBV2 to TRBJ2-7, with D perhaps TRBD1 (6 bases). Trimming took 5 bases from V and 3 from J, leaving 14 bases between them. Germline values: CDR1 SNHLY, CDR2 FYNNEI. CDR3 size: 14 residues. The CDR3 reads CASSIQKGDYEQYF. CDR3 bases: TGTGCCAGCAGTATACAGAAGGGGGACTACGAGCAGTACTTC.

This clonotype has a count of ten or more. This chain joins TRBV5-5 and TRBJ2-3; D remains unclear. V lost 0 bases and J 4 bases, leaving 9 bases between the germline ends. Germline V gene data show CDR1 as SGHKS and CDR2 as YYEKEE (reference sequence). The CDR3 covers 14 residues. Here the CDR3 DNA reads TGTGCCAGCAGCTTGGACTATAAGTCAGATACGCAGTATTTT. Protein: CASSLDYKSDTQYF.

At least ten counts were recorded for this clonotype. The chain carries TRBV5-1 and TRBJ2-1, with D possibly TRBD1 on 6 matching bases. Germline CDR1 is SGHRS and CDR2 is YFSETQ. V shed 4 bases and J shed 7 bases, with 15 bases lying between them. This CDR3 has 14 residues. The chain's CDR3 is CASSLIQGQNEQFF. The CDR3 DNA is TGCGCCAGCAGCCTTATACAGGGTCAAAATGAGCAGTTCTTC.

This clonotype was observed at least ten times. The genes are TRBV10-1 and TRBJ2-7; 8 nucleotides agree with TRBD1. V lost 0 bases to trimming and J lost 2 bases; unmatched junction nucleotides: 12. From germline, CDR1 is WNHNN and CDR2 SYGVQD (reference sequence). This CDR3 contains 18 residues. The chain's CDR3 is CASSESALGTGPPYEQYF. The CDR3 region has the DNA TGCGCCAGCAGTGAGTCCGCTTTAGGGACAGGCCCACCCTACGAGCAGTACTTC.

This clonotype appeared many times. The chain joins TRBV24-1 to TRBJ2-2; a weak D match, TRBD1 (5 bases). This CDR3 spans 14 amino acids. V dropped 5 bases and J dropped 3 bases, with 9 bases sitting between them. CDR1 and CDR2 from the germline V gene are KGHDR and SFDVKD. CDR3 sequence (DNA): TGTGCCACCAGTGTTCCAGGGTACACCGGGGAGCTGTTTTTT. Translating gives CATSVPGYTGELFF.

This clonotype was counted ten times or more. The chain carries TRBV5-1 and TRBJ2-5; D is possibly TRBD1 (6 bases). Deletions cut 3 bases from V and 2 bases from J, with 14 bases between. Germline V gives CDR1 SGHRS, CDR2 YFSETQ. CDR3 size: 15 residues. The DNA for the CDR3 is TGCGCCAGCAGCTCCCGGGACATAAATCAAGAGACCCAGTACTTC. Translated, it gives CASSSRDINQETQYF.

Only a few counts were recorded for this clonotype. The rearrangement uses TRBV6-1 and TRBJ2-3, with TRBD2 identical over 9 bases. The J segment lost 5 bases and the V segment lost 3 bases, leaving 6 bases of the junction unmatched. The CDR3 loop spans 15 amino acids. The germline gives CDR1 MNHNS, CDR2 SASEGT. CDR3: CASSEASGKVDTQYF. The CDR3 region has the DNA TGTGCCAGCAGTGAGGCTAGCGGGAAAGTAGATACGCAGTATTTT.

This clonotype has a count of ten or more. This chain connects TRBV20-1 to TRBJ2-1, with TRBD2 matching 8 bases. The CDR3 is made up of 15 amino acids. J lost 2 bases, V lost 6 bases, and 9 bases had no gene match. Germline loops: CDR1 DFQATT, CDR2 SNEGSKA (reference sequence). CDR3 bases: TGCAGTGCACGGGGTAGCGGGGTCGCCTACAATGAGCAGTTCTTC. This gives the protein CSARGSGVAYNEQFF.

The sample holds many counts of this clonotype. V usage is TRBV7-9 and J usage is TRBJ2-2; the D gene is possibly TRBD2 (6 bases). Germline V CDR1 and CDR2: SEHNR, FQNEAQ (reference sequence). Trimming removed 3 bases at V and 4 bases at J, with 18 bases between. This CDR3 is 17 amino acids long. The CDR3 protein is CASSFRLFGRGTGELFF. The CDR3 bases are TGTGCCAGCAGCTTCCGTTTGTTCGGGAGAGGCACCGGGGAGCTGTTTTTT.

This chain links TRBV5-1 with TRBJ2-7; D is perhaps TRBD2 (6 bases). The CDR3 spans 15 residues. V lost 1 base to trimming and J lost 4 bases, with 15 bases between them. CDR1 and CDR2 from the germline V gene are SGHRS and YFSETQ. The CDR3 loop is CASSLSLGLNYEQYF. In DNA, the CDR3 is TGCGCCAGCAGCTTGAGTTTGGGACTGAATTACGAGCAGTACTTC. The full variable domain, completed using reference TRBV5-1 and TRBJ2-7, is KAGVTQTPRYLIKTRGQQVTLSCSPISGHRSVSWYQQTPGQGLQFLFEYFSETQRNKGNFPGRFSGRQFSNSRSEMNVSTLELGDSALYLCASSLSLGLNYEQYFGPGTRLTVT.

This clonotype was picked up a small number of times. V usage is TRBV2 and J usage is TRBJ2-2; the D is unclear. Germline CDR1 is SNHLY and CDR2 is FYNNEI. The V end lost 4 bases, the J end lost 7 bases, and 7 bases lay between the germline ends. This CDR3 contains 12 residues. The CDR3 bases are TGTGCCAGCAGTGTTATGGACGGGGAGCTGTTTTTT. This codes for CASSVMDGELFF.

The chain has TRBV5-6 and TRBJ2-3; TRBD2 agrees at 8 bases. CDR3 length: 15 amino acids. The germline gives CDR1 SGHDT, CDR2 YYEEEE. The trim removed 2 bases at V and 3 bases at J, leaving 5 bases unmatched. CDR3 loop: CASSLLAEPTDTQYF. CDR3 DNA: TGTGCCAGCAGCTTACTAGCGGAACCTACAGATACGCAGTATTTT.

This clonotype was seen repeatedly, ten times or more. The chain joins TRBV7-2 to TRBJ2-2; TRBD1 matches at 9 bases. The CDR3 covers 16 residues. CDR1 is SGHTA and CDR2 is FQGNSA in the germline V gene. The V gene end was trimmed by 5 bases and the J gene end by 6 bases; junction bases not matched to a gene: 10. As DNA, the CDR3 is TGTGCCAGCAGCACAGGGACAGGGAGAGGCTCCGGGGAGCTGTTTTTT. Protein: CASSTGTGRGSGELFF.

This clonotype was seen many times. The V gene is TRBV2, the J gene TRBJ1-5; the D is unclear. This CDR3 is 14 amino acids long. Trimming pared 8 bases from V and 0 bases from J, leaving 11 bases between. Looked up from germline, CDR1 is SNHLY and CDR2 is FYNNEI. CDR3 protein: CASLARYSNQPQHF. Here the CDR3 DNA reads TGTGCCAGCCTTGCACGCTATAGCAATCAGCCCCAGCATTTT.

This clonotype was seen more than once but under ten times. The chain carries TRBV27 and TRBJ2-5; possible D gene TRBD2, 5 bases. Trimming cost V 2 bases and J 1 base, with 11 bases left between them. CDR3 length equals 15 residues. CDR1 MNHEY and CDR2 SMNVEV come from the germline V gene (reference sequence). CDR3 coding DNA: TGTGCCAGCAGTTTAGGGCCAGCGGTCCAAGAGACCCAGTACTTC. This codes for CASSLGPAVQETQYF.

This chain links TRBV12-3 or TRBV12-4 with TRBJ2-3; D gene uncertain. Trimming cost V 1 base and J 2 bases, with 10 bases left between them. This CDR3 has 15 amino acids. CDR3 amino acids: CASSLVSTPTDTQYF. As DNA, the CDR3 is TGTGCCAGCAGTTTAGTCTCCACCCCCACAGATACGCAGTATTTT.